This T cell receptor (beta chain) was sequenced in a study of early T cells in non-severe SARS-CoV-2 infection. About the research overall: Investigators sequenced bulk RNA drawn from unsorted whole blood, and chains remained unpaired.

This CDR3 comprises 15 residues. V gave up 4 bases and J gave up 3 bases; unmatched junction bases: 8. CDR1 and CDR2 (germline): SQVTM, ANQGSEA. This clonotype was seen ten or more times. The protocol attached unique molecular identifiers to individual cDNA molecules. Each CDR3 protein gets one entry after TCRdb re-called the 5' RACE reads with MiXCR. Among around 50,000 distinct CDR3 sequences listed, roughly 6.5% were seen once. The chain employs TRBV29-1 and TRBJ2-3; 9 bases line up with TRBD2. Sequencing was done on a sample of whole blood. The TCR originated in an adult who was a healthcare worker with PCR-confirmed SARS-CoV-2 infection or an uninfected control (not recorded which). CDR3 sequence (DNA): TGCAGCGTTGTGTTTGGCGGGGGGGGAACAGATACGCAGTATTTT. Translated, it gives CSVVFGGGGTDTQYF.